The 11 T cell receptor beta chains reported below all come from one sample, sequenced in a study of shared clonotypes between healthy human individuals. Assay: immunoSEQ multiplex PCR; the TCRdb copy retains only in-frame clones and omits some. This sample has 1.5 million to 2.5 million clones; approximately 94% occur once, and the top ten carry more than 0.9%. Terminally differentiated effector memory CD45RA+ cells were left out of the naive CD8 fraction, which was CD45RO-negative and positively selected for CCR7. Sample: naive CD8+ T cells sorted from blood. Receptors originate from a man younger than 35 in good health.

This clone was seen just once. The V gene is TRBV9, the J gene TRBJ1-1; possibly TRBD1 for D (5 bases). V lost 4 bases and J lost 0, with 25 bases in between. The V gene's germline CDR1 is SGDLS and CDR2 YYNGEE. This CDR3 region has 19 residues. The CDR3 DNA sequence: TGTGCCAGCAGCCCCCTGGCTGGGCCAATAACCAGGGTGAACACTGAAGCTTTCTTT. It codes for CASSPLAGPITRVNTEAFF.

This chain joins TRBV7-9 and TRBJ2-7, with 9 bases matching TRBD1. This CDR3 spans 16 amino acids. The V gene end was trimmed by 1 base and the J gene end by 2 bases; junction bases not matched to a gene: 6. Germline CDR1 SEHNR, CDR2 FQNEAQ (reference sequence). The CDR3 reads CASSLGGQGFAYEQYF. CDR3 nucleotide sequence: TGTGCCAGCAGCTTAGGGGGACAGGGATTTGCCTACGAGCAGTACTTC.

The chain combines TRBV11-2 with TRBJ1-5; D unresolved. Germline-derived CDR1 and CDR2 are SGHAT and FQNNGV. This CDR3 comprises 13 residues. V lost 0 bases and J lost 6, with 6 bases in between. CDR3 sequence reads: CASSLEPGQPQHF. The DNA for the CDR3 is TGTGCCAGCAGCTTAGAACCGGGTCAGCCCCAGCATTTT.

The genes are TRBV7-9 and TRBJ2-7; D possibly corresponds to TRBD2 (6 bases). The V end lost 0 bases, the J end lost 2 bases, and 11 bases lay between the germline ends. Germline lookup yields CDR1 SEHNR and CDR2 FQNEAQ (reference sequence). The CDR3 length is 15 residues. The CDR3, as DNA: TGTGCCAGCAGCTTAGCGGCGGGGCTGACCTACGAGCAGTACTTC. This encodes CASSLAAGLTYEQYF. The full variable domain, rest sourced from reference TRBV7-9 and TRBJ2-7, is DTGVSQNPRHKITKRGQNVTFRCDPISEHNRLYWYRQTLGQGPEFLTYFQNEAQLEKSRLLSDRFSAERPKGSFSTLEIQRTEQGDSAMYLCASSLAAGLTYEQYFGPGTRLTVT.

With respect to this clone: Germline and junction disagree at one end, which may indicate a read error. The rearrangement joins TRBV6-6 to TRBJ2-3; TRBD2 matches at 10 bases. CDR1 and CDR2 (germline): MNHNY, SVGAGI (reference sequence). The CDR3 sequence is 14 residues long. The DNA for the CDR3 is TGTGTCAGCAGTCTAGCGGGGGAGACAGATACGCAGTATTTT. It yields the protein CVSSLAGETDTQYF.

V is TRBV2 and J is TRBJ2-7, with 13 bases fitting TRBD2. CDR1 and CDR2 (germline): SNHLY, FYNNEI. V shed 4 bases, J shed 4 bases, and the junction held 7 bases outside the gene matches. The CDR3 is made up of 16 amino acids. This chain's CDR3 is CASSALAGGPGYEQYF. CDR3 nucleotides: TGTGCCAGCAGTGCACTAGCGGGGGGGCCTGGGTACGAGCAGTACTTC.

The rearrangement joins TRBV5-6 to TRBJ2-1, with 8 bases identical to TRBD1. The V segment lost 4 bases and the J segment 1 base; nucleotides outside the gene matches: 4. CDR1 is SGHDT, CDR2 YYEEEE, per germline. This CDR3 has 15 residues. CDR3: CASSDDRGSYNEQFF. DNA for the CDR3: TGTGCCAGCAGCGACGACAGGGGATCCTACAATGAGCAGTTCTTC.

This chain joins TRBV7-2 and TRBJ2-1; no reliable D call. The germline V gene has CDR1 SGHTA and CDR2 FQGNSA. The CDR3 is 14 amino acids. The V gene lost 5 bases and the J gene lost 1 base, with 9 bases spanning the gap. CDR3 residues: CASSVDPSYNEQFF. CDR3 coding DNA: TGTGCCAGCAGCGTGGACCCTTCCTACAATGAGCAGTTCTTC.

This clone occurred once. V usage is TRBV7-9 and J usage is TRBJ2-7, with TRBD1 matching over 9 bases. Germline V CDR1 and CDR2: SEHNR, FQNEAQ (reference sequence). The CDR3 is made up of 16 amino acids. V lost 5 bases to trimming and J lost 6 bases; unmatched junction nucleotides: 14. CDR3 sequence: CASSKTGQGFLGEQYF. The CDR3 nucleotides read TGTGCCAGCAGCAAAACCGGACAGGGGTTCTTGGGCGAGCAGTACTTC.

The chain has TRBV7-8 and TRBJ2-1, with TRBD2 matching over 11 bases. CDR3 length: 15 amino acids. With 0 bases clipped from V and 7 bases from J, the junction kept 2 bases outside the gene matches. Looked up from germline, CDR1 is SGHVS and CDR2 is FQNEAQ. The CDR3 nucleotides are TGTGCCAGCAGCTTAGCGCGGACTAGCGGGAATGAGCAGTTCTTC. Its translation: CASSLARTSGNEQFF.

The V call is TRBV9, the J call TRBJ1-1; D ambiguous. The ends were cut back, 7 bases at V and 0 bases at J, with 10 bases in the middle. Germline-derived CDR1 and CDR2 are SGDLS and YYNGEE. The CDR3 has 13 amino acids. The DNA of the CDR3 is TGTGCCAGCTCCCTAAGCGTGAACACTGAAGCTTTCTTT. It specifies CASSLSVNTEAFF.